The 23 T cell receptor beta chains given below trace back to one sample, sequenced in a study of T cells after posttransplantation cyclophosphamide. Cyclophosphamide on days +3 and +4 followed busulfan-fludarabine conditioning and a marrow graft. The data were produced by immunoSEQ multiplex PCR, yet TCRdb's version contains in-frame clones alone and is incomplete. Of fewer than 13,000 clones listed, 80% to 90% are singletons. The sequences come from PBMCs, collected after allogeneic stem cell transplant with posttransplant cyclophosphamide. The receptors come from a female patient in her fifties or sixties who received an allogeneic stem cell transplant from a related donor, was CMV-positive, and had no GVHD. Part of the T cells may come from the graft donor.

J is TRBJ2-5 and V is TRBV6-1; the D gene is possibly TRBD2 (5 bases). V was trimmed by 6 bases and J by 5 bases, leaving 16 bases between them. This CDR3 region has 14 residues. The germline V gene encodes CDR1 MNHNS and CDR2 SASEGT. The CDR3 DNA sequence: TGTGCCAGCAGCTCCCGGGGTATGTCCGAGACCCAGTACTTC. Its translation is CASSSRGMSETQYF.

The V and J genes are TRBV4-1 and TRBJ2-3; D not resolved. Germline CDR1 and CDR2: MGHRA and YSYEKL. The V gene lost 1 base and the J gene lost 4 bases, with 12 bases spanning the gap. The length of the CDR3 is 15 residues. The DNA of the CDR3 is TGCGCCAGCAGCCAAGGCGCCCGTAGCCCAGATACGCAGTATTTT. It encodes CASSQGARSPDTQYF.

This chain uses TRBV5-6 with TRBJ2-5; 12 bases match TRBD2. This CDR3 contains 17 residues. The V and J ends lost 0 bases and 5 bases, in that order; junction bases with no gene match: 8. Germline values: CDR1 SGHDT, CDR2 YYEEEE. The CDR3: CASSLGLAGAGGETQYF. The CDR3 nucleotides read TGTGCCAGCAGCTTGGGACTAGCGGGGGCCGGGGGGGAGACCCAGTACTTC.

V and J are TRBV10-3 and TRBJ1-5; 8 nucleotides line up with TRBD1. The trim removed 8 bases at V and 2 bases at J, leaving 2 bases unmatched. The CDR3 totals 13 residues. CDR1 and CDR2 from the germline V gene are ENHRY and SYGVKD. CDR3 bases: TGTGCCATCTCACAGGGGGGCAATCAGCCCCAGCATTTT. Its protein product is CAISQGGNQPQHF.

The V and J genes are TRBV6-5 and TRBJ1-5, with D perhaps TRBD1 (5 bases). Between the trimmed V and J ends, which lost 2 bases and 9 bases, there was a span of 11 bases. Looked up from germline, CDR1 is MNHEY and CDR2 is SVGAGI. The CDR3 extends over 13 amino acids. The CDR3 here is CASSYTPGGPQHF. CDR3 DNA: TGTGCCAGCAGTTACACTCCGGGGGGGCCCCAGCATTTT.

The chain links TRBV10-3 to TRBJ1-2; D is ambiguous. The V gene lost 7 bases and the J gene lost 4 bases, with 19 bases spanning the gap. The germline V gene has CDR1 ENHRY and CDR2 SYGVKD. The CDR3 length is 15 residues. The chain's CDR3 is CAITPRAGRPYGYTF. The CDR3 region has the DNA TGTGCCATCACCCCCCGGGCCGGGAGGCCCTATGGCTACACCTTC.

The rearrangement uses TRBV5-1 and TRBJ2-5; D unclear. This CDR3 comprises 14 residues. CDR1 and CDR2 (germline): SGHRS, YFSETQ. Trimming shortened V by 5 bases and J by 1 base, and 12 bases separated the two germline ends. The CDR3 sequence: CASSLSTVQETQYF. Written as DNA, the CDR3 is TGCGCCAGCAGTTTGAGTACAGTCCAAGAGACCCAGTACTTC.

CDR3 sequence (DNA): TGTGCCAGCAGTGACACAGGGTTTAGTGGAGATACGCAGTATTTT. Amino acid sequence: CASSDTGFSGDTQYF. The chain is built from TRBV2 and TRBJ2-3; maybe TRBD1 (6 bases). Germline lookup yields CDR1 SNHLY and CDR2 FYNNEI. V was pared by 3 bases and J by 5 bases, with 15 bases between. The CDR3 totals 15 residues.

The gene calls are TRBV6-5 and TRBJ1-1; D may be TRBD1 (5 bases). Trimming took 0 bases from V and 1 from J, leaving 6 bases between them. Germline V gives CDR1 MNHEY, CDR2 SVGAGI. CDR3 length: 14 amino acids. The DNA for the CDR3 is TGTGCCAGCAGTTACTCGGACACGAACACTGAAGCTTTCTTT. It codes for CASSYSDTNTEAFF.

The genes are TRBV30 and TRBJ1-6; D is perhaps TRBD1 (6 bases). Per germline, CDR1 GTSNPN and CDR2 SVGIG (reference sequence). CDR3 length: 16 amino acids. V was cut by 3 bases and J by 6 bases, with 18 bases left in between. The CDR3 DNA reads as TGTGCCTGGAGCCGCGGGAGGGGGAGTACTAATTCACCCCTCCACTTT. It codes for CAWSRGRGSTNSPLHF.

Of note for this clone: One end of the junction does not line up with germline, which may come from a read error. The CDR3 loop reads CASSYSIRGTPHF. CDR3 nucleotide sequence: TGTGCCAGCAGTTACTCTATCCGGGGAACCCCCCACTTT. The rearrangement links TRBV6-5 to TRBJ1-1, with D hard to call. The CDR3 is 13 residues long. CDR1 and CDR2 from the germline V gene are MNHEY and SVGAGI.

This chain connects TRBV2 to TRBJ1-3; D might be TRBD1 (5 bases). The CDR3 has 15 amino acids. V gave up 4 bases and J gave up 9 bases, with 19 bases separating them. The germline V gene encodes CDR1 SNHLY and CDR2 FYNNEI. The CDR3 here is CASSASRGLVSTIYF. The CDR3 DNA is TGTGCCAGCAGTGCCTCGCGGGGCCTTGTAAGCACCATATATTTT.

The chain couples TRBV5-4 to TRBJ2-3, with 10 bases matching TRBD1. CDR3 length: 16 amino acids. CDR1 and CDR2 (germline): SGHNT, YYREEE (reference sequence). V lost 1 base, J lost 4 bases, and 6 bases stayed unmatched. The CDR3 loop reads CASSLSQGQGSDTQYF. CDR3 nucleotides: TGTGCCAGCAGCTTGTCGCAGGGACAGGGGTCAGATACGCAGTATTTT.

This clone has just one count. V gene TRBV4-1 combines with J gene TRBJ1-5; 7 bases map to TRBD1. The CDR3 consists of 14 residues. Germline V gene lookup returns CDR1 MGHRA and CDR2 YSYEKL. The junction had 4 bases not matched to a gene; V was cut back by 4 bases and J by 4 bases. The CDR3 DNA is TGCGCCAGCAGCCTTTCGGGACAGAATCAGCCCCAGCATTTT. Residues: CASSLSGQNQPQHF.

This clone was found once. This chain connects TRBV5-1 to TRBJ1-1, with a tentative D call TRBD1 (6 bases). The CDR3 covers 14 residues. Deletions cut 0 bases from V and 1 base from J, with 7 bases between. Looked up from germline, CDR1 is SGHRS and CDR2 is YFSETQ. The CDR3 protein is CASSLAGANTEAFF. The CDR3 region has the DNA TGCGCCAGCAGCTTGGCAGGGGCGAACACTGAAGCTTTCTTT.

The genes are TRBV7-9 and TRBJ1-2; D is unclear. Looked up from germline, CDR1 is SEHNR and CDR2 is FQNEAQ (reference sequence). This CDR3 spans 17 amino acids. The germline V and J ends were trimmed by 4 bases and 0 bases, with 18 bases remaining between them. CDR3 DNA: TGTGCCAGCAGCTCGTCGATTTTCGCGGGGTCTAACTATGGCTACACCTTC. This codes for CASSSSIFAGSNYGYTF. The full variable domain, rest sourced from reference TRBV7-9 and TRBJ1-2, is DTGVSQNPRHKITKRGQNVTFRCDPISEHNRLYWYRQTLGQGPEFLTYFQNEAQLEKSRLLSDRFSAERPKGSFSTLEIQRTEQGDSAMYLCASSSSIFAGSNYGYTFGSGTRLTVV.

As DNA, the CDR3 is TGTGCCGCCAGTAGTATCCCCGGGTATGAGCAGTTCTTC. Translated: CAASSIPGYEQFF. The chain couples TRBV19 to TRBJ2-1; D unclear. Germline V gene lookup returns CDR1 LNHDA and CDR2 SQIVND (reference sequence). The CDR3 contains 13 residues. The germline V and J ends were trimmed by 11 bases and 8 bases, with 19 bases remaining between them.

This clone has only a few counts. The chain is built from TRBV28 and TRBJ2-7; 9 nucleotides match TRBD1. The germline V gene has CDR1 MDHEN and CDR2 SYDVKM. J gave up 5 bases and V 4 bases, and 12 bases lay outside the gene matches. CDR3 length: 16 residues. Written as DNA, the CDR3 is TGTGCCAGCAGTTCCCCCGGGACAGGGAAATTCCACGAGCAGTACTTC. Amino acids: CASSSPGTGKFHEQYF.

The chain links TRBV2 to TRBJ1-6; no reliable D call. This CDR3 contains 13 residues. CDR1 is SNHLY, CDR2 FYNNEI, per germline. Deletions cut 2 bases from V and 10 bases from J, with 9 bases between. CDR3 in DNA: TGTGCCAGCAGTGAATGGGAGAGGTCACCCCTCCACTTT. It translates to CASSEWERSPLHF.

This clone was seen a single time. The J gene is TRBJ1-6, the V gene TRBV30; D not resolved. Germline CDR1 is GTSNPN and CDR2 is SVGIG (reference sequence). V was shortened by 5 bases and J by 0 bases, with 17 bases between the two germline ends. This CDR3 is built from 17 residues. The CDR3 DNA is TGTGCCTGGGGAAGAGGACTTTCGAGCTCCTATAATTCACCCCTCCACTTT. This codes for CAWGRGLSSSYNSPLHF.

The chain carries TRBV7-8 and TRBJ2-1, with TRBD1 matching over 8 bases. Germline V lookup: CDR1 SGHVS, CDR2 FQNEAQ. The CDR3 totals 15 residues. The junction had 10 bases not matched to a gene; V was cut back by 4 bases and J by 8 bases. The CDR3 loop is CASSSGAGGRDEQFF. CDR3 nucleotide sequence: TGTGCCAGCAGCTCGGGGGCAGGGGGCAGGGATGAGCAGTTCTTC. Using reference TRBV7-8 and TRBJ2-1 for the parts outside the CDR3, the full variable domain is GAGVSQSPRYKVAKRGQDVALRCDPISGHVSLFWYQQALGQGPEFLTYFQNEAQLDKSGLPSDRFFAERPEGSVSTLKIQRTQQEDSAVYLCASSSGAGGRDEQFFGPGTRLTVL.

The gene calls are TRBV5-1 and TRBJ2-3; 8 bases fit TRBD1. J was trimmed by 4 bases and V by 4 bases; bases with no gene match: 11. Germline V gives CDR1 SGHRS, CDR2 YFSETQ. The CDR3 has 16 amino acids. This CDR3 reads CASSAERTGLPDTQYF. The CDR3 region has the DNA TGCGCCAGCAGCGCAGAGAGGACAGGGTTGCCAGATACGCAGTATTTT.

The CDR3 is CASSLGGRQGSSYEQYF. DNA for the CDR3: TGTGCCAGCAGCTTAGGGGGTCGACAGGGGAGCTCCTACGAGCAGTACTTC. The V and J genes are TRBV7-2 and TRBJ2-7, with 8 bases that match TRBD1. The length of the CDR3 is 17 residues. Germline V CDR1 and CDR2: SGHTA, FQGNSA. The V segment lost 1 base and the J segment 0 bases; nucleotides outside the gene matches: 8.